This T cell receptor beta chain is drawn from a study of CD8 T cells in ankylosing spondylitis. Study-level results: Significant enrichment of disease-linked clones was reportedly seen in matched ankylosing spondylitis synovial fluid. A motif in TCR beta, a set of 8 or 9 highly homologous variants, appeared characteristic of ankylosing spondylitis blood.

This CDR3 region has 13 residues. CDR1 is SSHAT, CDR2 FNYEAQ, per germline (reference sequence). With regard to this clonotype: What it binds is not known. A junction boundary mismatches the germline segment, possibly from a read error.

Quantitative molecular-barcoded 5'-RACE generated the TCR beta libraries. Each CDR3 protein is one row after TCRdb ran MiXCR on the 5' RACE reads. The table lists about 250,000 distinct CDR3 sequences, about 20% of them singletons. This clonotype originated in a male donor with ankylosing spondylitis or in good health (not recorded which). Source material: blood, either unsorted or a sorted T cell fraction (not recorded which). The chain couples TRBV7-7 to TRBJ2-7, with D perhaps matching TRBD1 or TRBD2 (5 bases each). The CDR3 region has the DNA TGTGCTAGCAGCTTGGAAAGGGACGACGAGCAGTACTTC. This sequence encodes CASSLERDDEQYF.